This T cell receptor (beta chain) was captured in a study of control samples from healthy donors and cancer patients. This clone was counted a single time. The germline V gene encodes CDR1 SGHTA and CDR2 FQGNSA. There are 13 residues in the CDR3. V was shortened by 6 bases and J by 2 bases, with 11 bases between the two germline ends. The method was immunoSEQ multiplex PCR; TCRdb's version includes in-frame clones alone and lacks a portion of them. The table includes around 130,000 clones, nearly 90% detected once. The sequenced material came from blood. The chain is built from TRBV7-2 and TRBJ2-7, with D perhaps matching TRBD1 (6 bases). This receptor was taken from a man aged 50-59 years in good health. The CDR3 bases are TGTGCCAGCAGAGCGACAGGAACCTACGAGCAGTACTTC. This codes for CASRATGTYEQYF.